A single sample gave rise to the 31 T cell receptor beta chains below, sequenced in a study of shared clonotypes between healthy human individuals. Only CD45RO-negative cells positively selected for CCR7 counted as naive CD8 cells, so terminally differentiated effector memory CD45RA+ cells were excluded. TCRdb's copy holds only in-frame clones and misses some; the assay was immunoSEQ multiplex PCR. The sample shows under 2,000,000 clones, about 95% of them seen only once. Sequencing used naive CD8+ T cells sorted from blood. These TCRs come from a man younger than 30 in good health.

The gene calls are TRBV11-2 and TRBJ1-2, with D maybe TRBD1 (5 bases). Trimming removed 5 bases at V and 4 bases at J, with 11 bases between. CDR1 and CDR2 (germline): SGHAT, FQNNGV. This CDR3 is built from 13 residues. This CDR3 reads CASSPEGFYGYTF. DNA for the CDR3: TGTGCCAGCAGCCCCGAGGGGTTCTATGGCTACACCTTC.

This chain joins TRBV28 and TRBJ1-1; D gene ambiguous. The germline V gene has CDR1 MDHEN and CDR2 SYDVKM. The CDR3 is made up of 13 amino acids. V was clipped by 3 bases and J by 5 bases, with 10 bases between them. The CDR3 coding sequence is TGTGCCAGCAGTTTTTCCGGGAGAACTGAAGCTTTCTTT. This gives the protein CASSFSGRTEAFF.

J is TRBJ2-2 and V is TRBV9, with 11 bases fitting TRBD2. CDR1 and CDR2 (germline): SGDLS, YYNGEE. The CDR3 has 18 residues. Trimming cost V 3 bases and J 4 bases; bases outside gene matches: 11. The CDR3 DNA reads TGTGCCAGCAGCGGCCTGGGACTAGCGGAGGTGGGCACCGGGGAGCTGTTTTTT. Protein sequence: CASSGLGLAEVGTGELFF.

The CDR3 loop is CASSENSVLSDTQYF. The DNA for the CDR3 is TGTGCCAGCAGTGAGAATAGCGTGCTCTCGGATACGCAGTATTTT. The genes are TRBV6-1 and TRBJ2-3; perhaps TRBD2 as D (5 bases). This CDR3 is built from 15 residues. The V gene lost 3 bases and the J gene lost 6 bases, with 16 bases spanning the gap. Germline CDR1 MNHNS, CDR2 SASEGT.

The gene calls are TRBV7-9 and TRBJ2-1, with D tentatively TRBD1 (5 bases). This CDR3 region has 18 residues. V was clipped by 5 bases and J by 0 bases, with 20 bases between them. Germline CDR1 and CDR2: SEHNR and FQNEAQ (reference sequence). In nucleotides, the CDR3 is TGTGCCAGCAGCCCCAGACTTGGGGCTGAGAGCTCCTACAATGAGCAGTTCTTC. Its protein is CASSPRLGAESSYNEQFF.

The gene calls are TRBV4-1 and TRBJ1-6, with D unresolved. The germline V and J ends were trimmed by 1 base and 5 bases, with 6 bases remaining between them. This CDR3 is 14 amino acids long. Germline CDR1 MGHRA, CDR2 YSYEKL. This CDR3 reads CASSQGGDNSPLHF. The CDR3 region has the DNA TGCGCCAGCAGCCAAGGTGGGGATAATTCACCCCTCCACTTT.

This clone appeared a single time. J is TRBJ1-5 and V is TRBV6-5, with unresolved D. The germline CDR1 and CDR2 sequences are MNHEY and SVGAGI. Between the trimmed V and J ends, which lost 0 bases and 3 bases, there was a span of 9 bases. The CDR3 consists of 15 residues. The CDR3 DNA is TGTGCCAGCAGTTACTCGATAGAGGCCAATCAGCCCCAGCATTTT. Residues: CASSYSIEANQPQHF.

On this clone: A junction boundary mismatches the germline segment, possibly from a read error. The chain employs TRBV25-1 and TRBJ2-7, with 8 bases fitting TRBD1. The CDR3 contains 13 residues. From germline, CDR1 is MGHDK and CDR2 SYGVNS. The chain's CDR3 is CASRRDRYHERYF. The CDR3 coding sequence is TGTGCCAGCAGACGGGACAGGTATCACGAGCGGTACTTC.

The CDR3 reads CASSLAAGQDPRETQYF. CDR3 nucleotides: TGTGCCAGCAGCTTAGCGGCGGGACAGGACCCTCGGGAGACCCAGTACTTC. The rearrangement links TRBV9 to TRBJ2-5; 8 bases align to TRBD1. This CDR3 is built from 17 residues. Per germline, CDR1 SGDLS and CDR2 YYNGEE. V was clipped by 4 bases and J by 5 bases; unmatched bases: 16. The variable domain in full, with the rest retrieved from reference TRBV9 and TRBJ2-5, is DSGVTQTPKHLITATGQRVTLRCSPRSGDLSVYWYQQSLDQGLQFLIQYYNGEERAKGNILERFSAQQFPDLHSELNLSSLELGDSALYFCASSLAAGQDPRETQYFGPGTRLLVL.

CDR3 coding DNA: TGTGCCAGCAGCTTGGATACAGAGCAAGAGACCCAGTACTTC. Amino acids: CASSLDTEQETQYF. The chain recombines TRBV5-4 with TRBJ2-5; no definite D call. CDR1 and CDR2 (germline): SGHNT, YYREEE (reference sequence). The CDR3 covers 14 residues. V was clipped by 0 bases and J by 2 bases, with 8 bases between them.

The gene calls are TRBV5-4 and TRBJ2-5, with D uncertain. This CDR3 contains 11 residues. CDR1 and CDR2 from the germline V gene are SGHNT and YYREEE (reference sequence). The germline V and J ends were trimmed by 5 bases and 0 bases, with 2 bases remaining between them. CDR3 DNA sequence: TGTGCCAGCAGTCACCAAGAGACCCAGTACTTC. Its protein product is CASSHQETQYF.

This rearrangement joins TRBV7-2 to TRBJ2-2; D unclear. V lost 1 base and J lost 4, with 7 bases in between. Germline assignment: CDR1 SGHTA and CDR2 FQGNSA. The CDR3 sequence is 14 residues long. CDR3 in DNA: TGTGCCAGCAGCTTAGACACATCCACCGGGGAGCTGTTTTTT. Residues: CASSLDTSTGELFF.

The chain combines TRBV7-2 with TRBJ2-7; TRBD1 is a possible D gene (6 bases). The CDR3 covers 17 residues. Trimming cost V 5 bases and J 3 bases, with 23 bases left between them. Germline V lookup: CDR1 SGHTA, CDR2 FQGNSA. The CDR3 spells CASSKGGLGTLNYEQYF. CDR3 in DNA: TGTGCCAGCAGCAAAGGGGGTCTCGGGACACTTAACTACGAGCAGTACTTC.

The V gene is TRBV11-2, the J gene TRBJ2-5; 11 bases fit TRBD2. V was clipped by 1 base and J by 5 bases; unmatched bases: 9. The CDR3 extends over 17 amino acids. Germline CDR1 SGHAT, CDR2 FQNNGV. Here the CDR3 reads CASSLAFLAGGRETQYF. The CDR3 DNA is TGTGCCAGCAGCTTAGCTTTCCTAGCGGGAGGACGGGAGACCCAGTACTTC.

This CDR3 is CASSQEEEGTNYF. CDR3 coding DNA: TGTGCCAGCAGCCAAGAAGAGGAGGGGACAAATTACTTC. V is TRBV14 and J is TRBJ2-5; D assignment may be TRBD1 or TRBD2 (6 bases each). CDR1 SGHDN and CDR2 FVKESK come from the germline V gene. The V and J ends lost 0 bases and 14 bases respectively, with 16 bases between them. This CDR3 has 13 residues.

The chain uses TRBV19 and TRBJ1-1; 7 bases line up with TRBD1. Germline V gene lookup returns CDR1 LNHDA and CDR2 SQIVND (reference sequence). The length of the CDR3 is 13 residues. The J segment lost 4 bases and the V segment lost 7 bases, leaving 6 bases of the junction unmatched. In DNA form, the CDR3 reads TGTGCCAGTACCAGGGGGGGGGCCACTGAAGCTTTCTTT. Protein: CASTRGGATEAFF. Looking up the rest from reference TRBV19 and TRBJ1-1 gives the full variable domain: DGGITQSPKYLFRKEGQNVTLSCEQNLNHDAMYWYRQDPGQGLRLIYYSQIVNDFQKGDIAEGYSVSREKKESFPLTVTSAQKNPTAFYLCASTRGGATEAFFGQGTRLTVV.

This chain links TRBV19 with TRBJ1-2; a weak D match, TRBD1 (6 bases). V was pared by 10 bases and J by 8 bases, with 11 bases between. The CDR3 is 10 residues long. Per the germline V gene, CDR1 is LNHDA and CDR2 is SQIVND (reference sequence). The CDR3 coding sequence is TGTGCCACCCAGGGGCAAGGCTACACCTTC. Its translation is CATQGQGYTF.

V usage is TRBV5-8 and J usage is TRBJ1-5, with 7 positions matching TRBD1. The CDR3 contains 18 residues. Germline V gene sequence: CDR1 SGHTS, CDR2 YDEGEE. V lost 4 bases and J lost 6; bases outside the gene matches: 19. DNA for the CDR3: TGTGCCAGCAGCCCCCACCCCTTCCGGGACAGCACAAGTCAGCCCCAGCATTTT. Amino acid sequence: CASSPHPFRDSTSQPQHF. Together with reference TRBV5-8 and TRBJ1-5, the CDR3 gives the full variable domain: EAGVTQSPTHLIKTRGQQATLRCSPISGHTSVYWYQQALGLGLQFLLWYDEGEERNRGNFPPRFSGRQFPNYSSELNVNALELEDSALYLCASSPHPFRDSTSQPQHFGDGTRLSIL.

CDR3 bases: TGTGCCAGCAGGGGAATCTCCTACAATGAGCAGTTCTTC. This sequence encodes CASRGISYNEQFF. The rearrangement uses TRBV6-1 and TRBJ2-1; no clear D gene. Per the germline V gene, CDR1 is MNHNS and CDR2 is SASEGT. This CDR3 is built from 13 residues. Trimming took off 6 bases at V and 0 bases at J, with 6 bases between the two ends.

V usage is TRBV9 and J usage is TRBJ1-1; 10 nucleotides align to TRBD1. CDR3 length equals 16 residues. V gave up 2 bases and J gave up 4 bases; unmatched junction bases: 8. Germline lookup yields CDR1 SGDLS and CDR2 YYNGEE. The CDR3 bases are TGTGCCAGCAGCGTTTGGGACAGGGGTTTCGGCACTGAAGCTTTCTTT. Amino acids: CASSVWDRGFGTEAFF.

V usage is TRBV4-1 and J usage is TRBJ2-1; maybe TRBD1 (6 bases). From germline, CDR1 is MGHRA and CDR2 YSYEKL. V was cut by 6 bases and J by 4 bases, with 10 bases left in between. The CDR3 is 13 amino acids. CDR3 region: CASRPTGYNEQFF. The CDR3 bases are TGCGCCAGCAGGCCTACAGGGTACAATGAGCAGTTCTTC.

The V call is TRBV9, the J call TRBJ2-1, with 7 nucleotides matching TRBD2. The CDR3 is 14 residues long. The J segment lost 3 bases and the V segment lost 4 bases, leaving 4 bases of the junction unmatched. Germline V gene lookup returns CDR1 SGDLS and CDR2 YYNGEE. The CDR3: CASSSGGNYNEQFF. The DNA for the CDR3 is TGTGCCAGCAGCTCCGGGGGGAACTACAATGAGCAGTTCTTC.

This chain joins TRBV30 and TRBJ1-1; D is undetermined. V was pared by 3 bases and J by 6 bases, with 23 bases between. The CDR3 runs 16 residues. The germline V gene has CDR1 GTSNPN and CDR2 SVGIG (reference sequence). For the CDR3, the DNA is TGTGCCTGGAGCGGGGTGGGATCTACTGACTTGGCTGAAGCTTTCTTT. Encoded protein: CAWSGVGSTDLAEAFF. Full variable domain (missing parts from reference TRBV30 and TRBJ1-1): SQTIHQWPATLVQPVGSPLSLECTVEGTSNPNLYWYRQAAGRGLQLLFYSVGIGQISSEVPQNLSASRPQDRQFILSSKKLLLSDSGFYLCAWSGVGSTDLAEAFFGQGTRLTVV.

The V call is TRBV5-6, the J call TRBJ2-7, with D perhaps TRBD1 or TRBD2 (5 bases each). In germline, CDR1 is SGHDT, CDR2 YYEEEE. This CDR3 comprises 15 residues. Trimming removed 4 bases from V and 5 bases from J, with 19 bases in between. DNA of the CDR3: TGTGCCAGCAGCCTCGCCATAAGGGACCAGGACGAGCAGTACTTC. Its translation is CASSLAIRDQDEQYF. Full variable domain (missing parts from reference TRBV5-6 and TRBJ2-7): DAGVTQSPTHLIKTRGQQVTLRCSPKSGHDTVSWYQQALGQGPQFIFQYYEEEERQRGNFPDRFSGHQFPNYSSELNVNALLLGDSALYLCASSLAIRDQDEQYFGPGTRLTVT.

The CDR3 sequence is CASSYATGTGVYEQYF. The CDR3 nucleotides read TGTGCCAGCAGCTACGCGACCGGGACAGGGGTTTACGAGCAGTACTTC. This rearrangement joins TRBV7-8 to TRBJ2-7; 10 bases agree with TRBD1. The J segment lost 4 bases and the V segment lost 4 bases, leaving 10 bases of the junction unmatched. The CDR3 has 16 residues. Germline-derived CDR1 and CDR2 are SGHVS and FQNEAQ.

On this clone itself: Other DNA variants within this sample encode the same CDR3. V usage is TRBV5-6 and J usage is TRBJ2-1; D is unresolved. The length of the CDR3 is 14 residues. CDR1 SGHDT and CDR2 YYEEEE come from the germline V gene. V was cut by 2 bases and J by 1 base, with 7 bases left in between. CDR3 DNA: TGTGCCAGCAGCTTAGGTGGGTCCTACAATGAGCAGTTCTTC. Its translation: CASSLGGSYNEQFF.

The chain couples TRBV6-1 to TRBJ1-2; 10 nucleotides align to TRBD1. The CDR3 covers 13 residues. Germline CDR1 reads MNHNS; CDR2 reads SASEGT. V dropped 6 bases and J dropped 5; count of bases not matched to a gene: 3. CDR3 in amino acids: CASRGQGLYGYTF. CDR3 sequence (DNA): TGTGCCAGCAGGGGACAGGGGTTGTATGGCTACACCTTC.

The rearrangement uses TRBV5-1 and TRBJ2-5, with 9 bases aligning to TRBD1. This CDR3 has 14 amino acids. Germline assignment: CDR1 SGHRS and CDR2 YFSETQ. The trim removed 4 bases at V and 2 bases at J, leaving 3 bases unmatched. DNA for the CDR3: TGCGCCAGCAGCGCGGGACAGGGTCAAGAGACCCAGTACTTC. It is translated as CASSAGQGQETQYF.

The CDR3 coding sequence is TGTGCCAGCAGCTTGATCCCTTATGTGAGCTCCTACGAGCAGTACTTC. It translates to CASSLIPYVSSYEQYF. This chain connects TRBV11-3 to TRBJ2-7; no firm D call. The CDR3 sequence is 16 residues long. CDR1 is SGHNT and CDR2 is YENEEA in the germline V gene. V was cut by 3 bases and J by 0 bases, with 15 bases left in between. Full variable domain (missing parts from reference TRBV11-3 and TRBJ2-7): EAGVVQSPRYKIIEKKQPVAFWCNPISGHNTLYWYLQNLGQGPELLIRYENEEAVDDSQLPKDRFSAERLKGVDSTLKIQPAELGDSAVYLCASSLIPYVSSYEQYFGPGTRLTVT.

The V and J genes are TRBV29-1 and TRBJ2-1; no definite D call. The germline CDR1 and CDR2 sequences are SQVTM and ANQGSEA. CDR3 length: 11 amino acids. V lost 6 bases and J lost 11, with 14 bases in between. The CDR3 region is CSVNLNGQQFF. DNA of the CDR3: TGCAGCGTGAACCTTAACGGACAGCAGTTCTTC.

The chain links TRBV11-1 to TRBJ2-5; perhaps D is TRBD1 or TRBD2 (5 bases each). Germline assignment: CDR1 SGHAT and CDR2 FQDESV (reference sequence). Deletions cut 8 bases from V and 8 bases from J, with 9 bases between. CDR3 size: 10 residues. This CDR3 reads CASGGGTQYF. CDR3 bases: TGTGCCAGCGGTGGGGGAACCCAGTACTTC.